Below, 10 T cell receptor beta chains from the same sample are listed, as sequenced in a study of prognosis after radiotherapy for stage I lung cancer. Starting from genomic DNA, TCR beta CDR3 was amplified through two-round multiplex PCR. Individual primers that were specific to each TRBV and TRBJ gene served in first-round PCR. MiXCR was run by TCRdb on the multiplex PCR reads, yielding one entry per CDR3 protein. The repertoire includes about 32,000 distinct CDR3 sequences, 35% to 45% of them detected once, and roughly 15% sits in the top ten. The sequenced sample was PBMCs, obtained before or after stereotactic body radiation therapy (not recorded which). The receptors here all came from a donor over 45 with non-small cell lung cancer.

In regard to this clonotype: This CDR3 is missing its conserved last phenylalanine or tryptophan, likely due to a read error. V and J are TRBV29-1 and TRBJ2-1; TRBD2 matches 8 bases. Germline CDR1 and CDR2: SQVTM and ANQGSEA. The CDR3 sequence is 14 residues long. After removal of 3 bases from V and 6 bases from J, the junction contained 7 bases not matched to a gene. This chain's CDR3 is CSVDRLAGLNEQFL. The CDR3 DNA sequence: TGCAGCGTTGATAGGCTAGCGGGCCTCAATGAGCAGTTCCTC.

This clonotype was detected ten times or more. V usage is TRBV18 and J usage is TRBJ1-1; no firm D call. V was clipped by 3 bases and J by 4 bases, with 18 bases between them. The CDR3 extends over 16 amino acids. Per the germline V gene, CDR1 is KGHSH and CDR2 is LQKENI. The CDR3 protein is CASSPSLSRETTEAFF. CDR3 DNA sequence: TGTGCCAGCTCACCGTCCCTGAGTAGAGAGACCACTGAAGCTTTCTTT.

This clonotype appeared many times. J is TRBJ2-2 and V is TRBV5-6, with D tentatively TRBD1 (5 bases). Between the trimmed V and J ends, which lost 0 bases and 2 bases, there was a span of 17 bases. The CDR3 consists of 18 residues. Per the germline V gene, CDR1 is SGHDT and CDR2 is YYEEEE. The CDR3 region is CASSLVGFLGDNTGELFF. The CDR3 DNA sequence: TGTGCCAGCAGCTTGGTTGGATTCCTAGGGGATAACACCGGGGAGCTGTTTTTT.

This clonotype was recorded many times. The chain links TRBV5-1 to TRBJ1-6; perhaps TRBD1 as D (6 bases). Germline CDR1 SGHRS, CDR2 YFSETQ. V shed 5 bases and J shed 1 base, with 10 bases lying between them. The CDR3 spans 15 residues. The CDR3 coding sequence is TGCGCCAGCAGTCAGGGGAGGTCCTATAATTCACCCCTCCACTTT. The encoded protein is CASSQGRSYNSPLHF.

This clonotype was counted at least ten times. The chain is built from TRBV10-3 and TRBJ2-1; weak D call: TRBD1 (5 bases). Trimming cost V 3 bases and J 4 bases, with 13 bases left between them. The CDR3 loop spans 15 amino acids. The germline CDR1 and CDR2 sequences are ENHRY and SYGVKD. CDR3 sequence: CAISDGAEKYNEQFF. The CDR3 nucleotides are TGTGCCATCAGTGATGGGGCGGAAAAATACAATGAGCAGTTCTTC.

This clonotype was detected ten times or more. The chain carries TRBV25-1 and TRBJ2-4; maybe TRBD2 (5 bases). This CDR3 comprises 15 residues. V lost 4 bases to trimming and J lost 1 base, with 11 bases between them. Germline loops: CDR1 MGHDK, CDR2 SYGVNS. The DNA for the CDR3 is TGTGCCAGCAGTGTTCGGGTAGCGGCCAAAAACATTCAGTACTTC. Amino acids: CASSVRVAAKNIQYF. The entire variable domain, with the rest obtained from reference TRBV25-1 and TRBJ2-4, is as follows: EADIYQTPRYLVIGTGKKITLECSQTMGHDKMYWYQQDPGMELHLIHYSYGVNSTEKGDLSSESTVSRIRTEHFPLTLESARPSHTSQYLCASSVRVAAKNIQYFGAGTRLSVL.

Worth noting for this clonotype: A far larger clone is one nucleotide away, so this likely arose from a read error. This sequence joins TRBV6-8 and TRBJ2-6; D is ambiguous. The V gene lost 6 bases and the J gene lost 3 bases, with 18 bases spanning the gap. The CDR3 runs to 17 residues. Germline CDR1 is MNHGY and CDR2 is SAAAGT. CDR3 loop: CASRNDPYSYGANVLTF. In nucleotides, the CDR3 is TGTGCCAGCAGAAACGATCCTTACAGCTATGGGGCCAACGTCCTGACTTTC.

DNA of the CDR3: TGTGCCTGGGGGGGGTTATATAGCAATCAGCCCCAGCATTTT. It translates to CAWGGLYSNQPQHF. The V call is TRBV30, the J call TRBJ1-5; D is perhaps TRBD1 (5 bases). The germline gives CDR1 GTSNPN, CDR2 SVGIG (reference sequence). The CDR3 is 14 residues long. V was trimmed by 5 bases and J by 0 bases, leaving 11 bases between them.

In this sample, this clonotype turned up a few times. Since a much larger clone is just one base distant, this may be a read error. The V call is TRBV20-1, the J call TRBJ2-7; no definite D call. V was cut by 8 bases and J by 0 bases, with 11 bases left in between. Germline V gives CDR1 DFQATT, CDR2 SNEGSKA (reference sequence). CDR3 length: 12 amino acids. The CDR3, as DNA: TGCAGTTGCCTGGCGGACTCCTACGAGCAGTACTTC. Amino acid sequence: CSCLADSYEQYF.

This clonotype was counted ten times or more. This chain connects TRBV5-1 to TRBJ2-7; weak D call: TRBD2 (6 bases). The CDR3 extends over 13 amino acids. Germline values: CDR1 SGHRS, CDR2 YFSETQ. The V end was cut by 3 bases, the J end by 3 bases, with 10 bases between. The CDR3 coding sequence is TGCGCCAGCAGCTCGCCCGGGAGCTACGAGCAGTACTTC. It specifies CASSSPGSYEQYF.